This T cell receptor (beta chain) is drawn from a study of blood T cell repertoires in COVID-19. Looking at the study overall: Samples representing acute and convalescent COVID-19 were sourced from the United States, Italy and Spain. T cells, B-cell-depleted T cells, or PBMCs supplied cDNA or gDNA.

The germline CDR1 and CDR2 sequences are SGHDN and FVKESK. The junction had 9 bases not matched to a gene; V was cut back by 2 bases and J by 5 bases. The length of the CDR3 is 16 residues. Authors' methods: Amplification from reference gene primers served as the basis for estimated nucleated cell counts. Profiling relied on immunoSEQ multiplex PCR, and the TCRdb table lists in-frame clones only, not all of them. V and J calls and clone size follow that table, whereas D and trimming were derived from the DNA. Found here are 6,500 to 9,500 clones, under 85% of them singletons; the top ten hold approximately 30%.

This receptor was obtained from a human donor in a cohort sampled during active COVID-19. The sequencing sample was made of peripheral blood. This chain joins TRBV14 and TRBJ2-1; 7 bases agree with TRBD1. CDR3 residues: CASSQSSRGLDNEQFF. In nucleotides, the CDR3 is TGTGCCAGCAGCCAAAGTTCGAGGGGGCTAGACAATGAGCAGTTCTTC.